This T cell receptor beta chain emerged from a study of shared clonotypes between healthy human individuals. Study overall: Ranging from 18 to 49 in age, donors were two women and three men.

The CDR3 sequence is 15 residues long. V gave up 2 bases and J gave up 6 bases; unmatched junction bases: 5. Germline loops: CDR1 SGHRS, CDR2 YFSETQ. This clone has a handful of counts. Its antigen is undetermined. Method: immunoSEQ multiplex PCR; TCRdb's copy keeps in-frame clones and lacks some. Counted here are about 2.4 million clones, approximately 93% occurring once; the ten biggest clones make up around 0.4%. Findings and limits, study-wide: Naive subsets generally had larger estimated richness than memory subsets. The rarefaction results pointed to incomplete sorted-subset sequencing despite large depth.

The clonotype originates from a man in his late teens or twenties in good health. Some clones in this sample may be carry-over from other donors' samples. Sequenced sample: naive CD4+ T cells from PBMCs. Subset denoted: CD45RA+ positively selected. The chain couples TRBV5-1 to TRBJ2-1; TRBD2 aligns across 10 bases. The CDR3 region is CASSFAGTSVNEQFF. The DNA for the CDR3 is TGCGCCAGCAGCTTCGCCGGGACTAGCGTCAATGAGCAGTTCTTC.